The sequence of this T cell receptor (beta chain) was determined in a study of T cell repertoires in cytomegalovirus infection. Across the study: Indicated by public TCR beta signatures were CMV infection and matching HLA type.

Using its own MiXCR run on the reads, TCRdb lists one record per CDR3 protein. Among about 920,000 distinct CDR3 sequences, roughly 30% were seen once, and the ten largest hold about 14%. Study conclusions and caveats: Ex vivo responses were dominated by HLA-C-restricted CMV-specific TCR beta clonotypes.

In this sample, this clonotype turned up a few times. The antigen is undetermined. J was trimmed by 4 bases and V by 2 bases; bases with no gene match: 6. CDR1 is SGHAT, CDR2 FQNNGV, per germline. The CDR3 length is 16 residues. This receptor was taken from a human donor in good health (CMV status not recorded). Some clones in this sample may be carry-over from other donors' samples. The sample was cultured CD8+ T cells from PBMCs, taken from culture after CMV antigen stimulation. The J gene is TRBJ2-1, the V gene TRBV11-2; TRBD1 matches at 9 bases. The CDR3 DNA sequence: TGTGCCAGCAGCTTAAGGGACAGGGCGATATACAATGAGCAGTTCTTC. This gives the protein CASSLRDRAIYNEQFF.